This T cell receptor (beta chain) was obtained from a study of T cells in Graves' hyperthyroidism and ophthalmopathy. Study-wide points: In the blood, most expanded thyroid clonotypes above 0.001 appeared as well. A model of 13 V-J pairs discriminated ophthalmopathy from stable hyperthyroidism.

In its sample, this clonotype was seen many times. Antigen unknown. Amplified TCR beta CDR3 regions came from RNA transcripts. The TCR CDR3 was amplified in a first-round RT-PCR using the HTBI primer set. TCRdb re-derived calls from the multiplex PCR reads in MiXCR, one entry per CDR3 protein. The table records more than 350,000 distinct CDR3 sequences, approximately 14% of them present only once. Ophthalmopathy cases scored 3 or more on the Clinical Activity Score and 4 or more on NOSPECS grade, with duration below 3 months. From approximately 9.5 ml of fresh peripheral blood, PBMCs were isolated. The sequence came from a woman aged 60-70 years with Graves' ophthalmopathy. The sequencing sample was made of blood.

CDR3 region: CASSPGGAALRDTQYF. CDR3 nucleotides: TGTGCCAGCAGCCCAGGAGGAGCGGCACTGCGGGATACGCAGTATTTT. This sequence joins TRBV7-2 and TRBJ2-3; perhaps TRBD2 as D (5 bases). Deletions cut 5 bases from V and 6 bases from J, with 21 bases between. CDR1 and CDR2 from the germline V gene are SGHTA and FQGNSA. This CDR3 has 16 amino acids.